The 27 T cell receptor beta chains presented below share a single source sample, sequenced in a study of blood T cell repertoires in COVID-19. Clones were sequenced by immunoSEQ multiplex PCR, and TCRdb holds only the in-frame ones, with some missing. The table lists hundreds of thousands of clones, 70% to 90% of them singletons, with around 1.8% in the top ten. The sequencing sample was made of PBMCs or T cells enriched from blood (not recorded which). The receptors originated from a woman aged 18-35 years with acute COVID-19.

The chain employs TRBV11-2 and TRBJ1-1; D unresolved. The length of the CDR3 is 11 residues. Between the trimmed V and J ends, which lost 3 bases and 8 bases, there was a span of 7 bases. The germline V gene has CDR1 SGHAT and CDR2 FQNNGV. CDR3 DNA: TGTGCCAGCAGCTTCTCGACAGAAGCTTTCTTT. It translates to CASSFSTEAFF.

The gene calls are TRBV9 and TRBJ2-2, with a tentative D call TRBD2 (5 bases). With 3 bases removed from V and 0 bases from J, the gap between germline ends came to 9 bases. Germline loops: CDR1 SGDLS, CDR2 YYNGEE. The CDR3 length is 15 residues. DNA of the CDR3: TGTGCCAGCAGCGCAGGACTCGCGAACACCGGGGAGCTGTTTTTT. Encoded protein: CASSAGLANTGELFF.

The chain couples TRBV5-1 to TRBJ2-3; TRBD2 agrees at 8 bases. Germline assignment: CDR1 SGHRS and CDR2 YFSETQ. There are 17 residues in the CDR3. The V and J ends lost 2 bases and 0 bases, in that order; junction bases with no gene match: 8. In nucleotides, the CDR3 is TGCGCCAGCAGCTTAGCGGGAGCCTCCTCTAGCACAGATACGCAGTATTTT. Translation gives CASSLAGASSSTDTQYF.

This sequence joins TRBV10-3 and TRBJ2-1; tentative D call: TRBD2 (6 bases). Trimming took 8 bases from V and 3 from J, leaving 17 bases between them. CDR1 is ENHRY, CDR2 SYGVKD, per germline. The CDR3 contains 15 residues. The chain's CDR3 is CAIHTPSGGYNEQFF. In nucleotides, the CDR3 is TGTGCCATCCATACCCCCTCCGGGGGCTACAATGAGCAGTTCTTC.

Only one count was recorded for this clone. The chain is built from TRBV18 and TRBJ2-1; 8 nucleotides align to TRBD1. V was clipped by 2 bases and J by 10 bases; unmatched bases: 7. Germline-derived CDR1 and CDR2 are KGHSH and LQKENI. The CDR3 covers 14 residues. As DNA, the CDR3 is TGTGCCAGCTCACCAAAGACAGGGGTCATCGAGCAGTTCTTC. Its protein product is CASSPKTGVIEQFF.

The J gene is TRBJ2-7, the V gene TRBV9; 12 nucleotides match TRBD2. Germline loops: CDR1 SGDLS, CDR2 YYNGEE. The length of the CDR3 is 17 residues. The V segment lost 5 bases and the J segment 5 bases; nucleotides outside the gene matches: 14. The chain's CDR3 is CASSSKWGRTSGDEQYF. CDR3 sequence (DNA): TGTGCCAGCAGTTCTAAGTGGGGGAGGACTAGCGGGGACGAGCAGTACTTC.

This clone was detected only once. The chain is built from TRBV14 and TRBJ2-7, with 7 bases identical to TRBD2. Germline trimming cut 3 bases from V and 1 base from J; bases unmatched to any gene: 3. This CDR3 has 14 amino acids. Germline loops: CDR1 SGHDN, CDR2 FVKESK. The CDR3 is CASSQGSGSYEQYF. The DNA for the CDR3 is TGTGCCAGCAGCCAGGGTAGCGGGTCCTACGAGCAGTACTTC.

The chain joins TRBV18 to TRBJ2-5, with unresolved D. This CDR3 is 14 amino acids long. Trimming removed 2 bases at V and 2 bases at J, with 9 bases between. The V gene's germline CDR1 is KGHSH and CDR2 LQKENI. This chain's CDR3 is CASSPDGGQETQYF. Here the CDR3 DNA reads TGTGCCAGCTCACCAGACGGCGGTCAAGAGACCCAGTACTTC.

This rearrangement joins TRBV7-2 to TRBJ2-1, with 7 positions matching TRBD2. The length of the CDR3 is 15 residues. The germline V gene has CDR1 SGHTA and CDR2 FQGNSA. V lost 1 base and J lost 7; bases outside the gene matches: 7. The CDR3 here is CASSLEVGGSNEQFF. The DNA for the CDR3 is TGTGCCAGCAGCTTAGAGGTGGGAGGGTCGAATGAGCAGTTCTTC.

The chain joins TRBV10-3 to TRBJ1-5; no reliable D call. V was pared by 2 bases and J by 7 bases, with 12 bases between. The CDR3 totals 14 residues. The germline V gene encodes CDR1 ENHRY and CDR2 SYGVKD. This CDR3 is CAISEGGPGQPQHF. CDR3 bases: TGTGCCATCAGTGAGGGCGGGCCGGGGCAGCCCCAGCATTTT.

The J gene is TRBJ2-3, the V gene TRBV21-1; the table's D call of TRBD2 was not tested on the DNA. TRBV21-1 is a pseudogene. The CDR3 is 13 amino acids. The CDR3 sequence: CASTRLASDTQYF. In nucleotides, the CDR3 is TGTGCCAGCACGCGACTAGCCTCAGATACGCAGTATTTT.

Here the CDR3 DNA reads TGTGCCAGCAGCCCACAGGCCTCTGGAAACACCATATATTTT. It yields the protein CASSPQASGNTIYF. This rearrangement joins TRBV7-9 to TRBJ1-3; D perhaps matches TRBD1 (5 bases). The V gene lost 5 bases and the J gene lost 0 bases, with 8 bases spanning the gap. CDR1 SEHNR and CDR2 FQNEAQ come from the germline V gene (reference sequence). The CDR3 totals 14 residues.

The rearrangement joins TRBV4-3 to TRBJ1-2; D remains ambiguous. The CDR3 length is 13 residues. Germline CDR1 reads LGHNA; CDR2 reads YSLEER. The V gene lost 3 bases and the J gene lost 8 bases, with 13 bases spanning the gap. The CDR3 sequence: CASSHTREGGYTF. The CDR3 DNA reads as TGCGCCAGCAGCCACACCCGGGAGGGCGGCTACACCTTC.

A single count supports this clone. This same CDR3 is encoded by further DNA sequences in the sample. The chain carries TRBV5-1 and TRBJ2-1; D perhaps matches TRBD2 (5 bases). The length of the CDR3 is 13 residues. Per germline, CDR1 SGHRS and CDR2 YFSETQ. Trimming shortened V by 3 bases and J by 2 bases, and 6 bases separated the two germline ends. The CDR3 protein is CASSSGTYNEQFF. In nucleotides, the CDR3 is TGCGCCAGCAGCTCCGGGACCTACAATGAGCAGTTCTTC.

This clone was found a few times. The CDR3 sequence: CSASTGGEAFF. DNA of the CDR3: TGCAGTGCTAGTACCGGGGGTGAAGCTTTCTTT. The chain links TRBV20-1 to TRBJ1-1, with D maybe TRBD1 (5 bases). Trimming removed 3 bases from V and 7 bases from J, with 9 bases in between. Germline values: CDR1 DFQATT, CDR2 SNEGSKA (reference sequence). CDR3 length: 11 residues.

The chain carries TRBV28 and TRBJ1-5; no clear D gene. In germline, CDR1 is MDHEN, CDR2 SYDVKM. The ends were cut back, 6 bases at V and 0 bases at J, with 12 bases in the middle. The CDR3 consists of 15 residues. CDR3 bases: TGTGCCAGCAGCCCGGTAGCGGGTAGCAATCAGCCCCAGCATTTT. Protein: CASSPVAGSNQPQHF.

CDR3 DNA: TGTGCCAGCAGTGCCCGGGACAGGAATACCTACAATGAGCAGTTCTTC. It is translated as CASSARDRNTYNEQFF. V usage is TRBV6-1 and J usage is TRBJ2-1; 8 bases match TRBD1. CDR3 length: 16 amino acids. Germline CDR1 MNHNS, CDR2 SASEGT. V was clipped by 4 bases and J by 2 bases; unmatched bases: 7.

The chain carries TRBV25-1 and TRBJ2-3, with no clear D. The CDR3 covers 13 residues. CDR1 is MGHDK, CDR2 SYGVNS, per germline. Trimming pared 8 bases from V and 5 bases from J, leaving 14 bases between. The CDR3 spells CASAIPSIDTQYF. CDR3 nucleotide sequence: TGTGCCAGCGCAATACCCTCTATAGATACGCAGTATTTT.

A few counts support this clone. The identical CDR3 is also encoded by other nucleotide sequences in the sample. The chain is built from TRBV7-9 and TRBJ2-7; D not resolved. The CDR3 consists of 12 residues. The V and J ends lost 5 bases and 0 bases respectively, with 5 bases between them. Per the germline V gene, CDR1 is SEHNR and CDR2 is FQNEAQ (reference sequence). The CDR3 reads CASSPSSYEQYF. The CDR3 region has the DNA TGTGCCAGCAGCCCGAGCTCCTACGAGCAGTACTTC.

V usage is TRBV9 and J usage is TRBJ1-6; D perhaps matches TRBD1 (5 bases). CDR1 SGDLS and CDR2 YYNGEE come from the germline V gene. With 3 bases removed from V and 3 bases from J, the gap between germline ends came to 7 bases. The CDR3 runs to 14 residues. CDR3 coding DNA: TGTGCCAGCAGCGCAGGGCGCTATAATTCACCCCTCCACTTT. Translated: CASSAGRYNSPLHF. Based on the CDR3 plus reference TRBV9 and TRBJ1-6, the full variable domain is DSGVTQTPKHLITATGQRVTLRCSPRSGDLSVYWYQQSLDQGLQFLIQYYNGEERAKGNILERFSAQQFPDLHSELNLSSLELGDSALYFCASSAGRYNSPLHFGNGTRLTVT.

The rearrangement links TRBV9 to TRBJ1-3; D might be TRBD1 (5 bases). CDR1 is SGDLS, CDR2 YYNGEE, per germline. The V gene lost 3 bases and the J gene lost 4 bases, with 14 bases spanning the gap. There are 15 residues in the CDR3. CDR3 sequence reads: CASSDGGSSGNTIYF. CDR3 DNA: TGTGCCAGCAGCGACGGGGGGAGTTCGGGAAACACCATATATTTT.

The CDR3 DNA reads as TGCGCCAGCAGCCAAGCCACTGACAGGAGCAATCAGCCCCAGCATTTT. Translating gives CASSQATDRSNQPQHF. The gene calls are TRBV4-1 and TRBJ1-5, with D perhaps matching TRBD1 (6 bases). Germline values: CDR1 MGHRA, CDR2 YSYEKL. The CDR3 spans 16 residues. V was clipped by 1 base and J by 1 base, with 11 bases between them.

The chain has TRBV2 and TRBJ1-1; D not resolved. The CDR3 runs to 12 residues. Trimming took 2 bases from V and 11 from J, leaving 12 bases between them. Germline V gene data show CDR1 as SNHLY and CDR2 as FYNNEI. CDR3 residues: CASSEPLPGAFF. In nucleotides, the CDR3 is TGTGCCAGCAGTGAACCCCTCCCGGGGGCTTTCTTT.

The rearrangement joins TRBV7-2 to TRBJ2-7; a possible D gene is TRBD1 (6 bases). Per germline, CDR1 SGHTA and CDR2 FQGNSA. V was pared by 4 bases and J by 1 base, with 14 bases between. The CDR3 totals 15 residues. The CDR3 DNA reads TGTGCCAGCAGCTACGACAGGTATCTTTCCTACGAGCAGTACTTC. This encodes CASSYDRYLSYEQYF.

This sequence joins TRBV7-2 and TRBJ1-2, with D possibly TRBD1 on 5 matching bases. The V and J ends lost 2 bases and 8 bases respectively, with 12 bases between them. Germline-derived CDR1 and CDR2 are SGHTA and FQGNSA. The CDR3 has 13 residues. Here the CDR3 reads CASSLSVGGGYTF. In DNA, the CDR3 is TGTGCCAGCAGCTTATCGGTCGGGGGGGGCTACACCTTC. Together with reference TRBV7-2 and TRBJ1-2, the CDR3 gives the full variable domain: GAGVSQSPSNKVTEKGKDVELRCDPISGHTALYWYRQSLGQGLEFLIYFQGNSAPDKSGLPSDRFSAERTGGSVSTLTIQRTQQEDSAVYLCASSLSVGGGYTFGSGTRLTVV.

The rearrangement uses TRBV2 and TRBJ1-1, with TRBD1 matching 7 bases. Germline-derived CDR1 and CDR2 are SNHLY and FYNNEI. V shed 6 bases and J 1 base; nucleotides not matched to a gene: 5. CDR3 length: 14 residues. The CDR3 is CASSRGQSNTEAFF. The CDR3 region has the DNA TGTGCCAGCAGCCGGGGACAGTCGAACACTGAAGCTTTCTTT. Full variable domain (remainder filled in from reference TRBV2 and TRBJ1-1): EPEVTQTPSHQVTQMGQEVILRCVPISNHLYFYWYRQILGQKVEFLVSFYNNEISEKSEIFDDQFSVERPDGSNFTLKIRSTKLEDSAMYFCASSRGQSNTEAFFGQGTRLTVV.

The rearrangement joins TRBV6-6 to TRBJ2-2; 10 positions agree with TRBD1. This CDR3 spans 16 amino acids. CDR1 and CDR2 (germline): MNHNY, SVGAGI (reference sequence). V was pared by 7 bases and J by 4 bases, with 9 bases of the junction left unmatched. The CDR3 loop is CASTQWDRGLTGELFF. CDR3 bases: TGTGCCAGCACCCAGTGGGACAGGGGCCTCACCGGGGAGCTGTTTTTT.